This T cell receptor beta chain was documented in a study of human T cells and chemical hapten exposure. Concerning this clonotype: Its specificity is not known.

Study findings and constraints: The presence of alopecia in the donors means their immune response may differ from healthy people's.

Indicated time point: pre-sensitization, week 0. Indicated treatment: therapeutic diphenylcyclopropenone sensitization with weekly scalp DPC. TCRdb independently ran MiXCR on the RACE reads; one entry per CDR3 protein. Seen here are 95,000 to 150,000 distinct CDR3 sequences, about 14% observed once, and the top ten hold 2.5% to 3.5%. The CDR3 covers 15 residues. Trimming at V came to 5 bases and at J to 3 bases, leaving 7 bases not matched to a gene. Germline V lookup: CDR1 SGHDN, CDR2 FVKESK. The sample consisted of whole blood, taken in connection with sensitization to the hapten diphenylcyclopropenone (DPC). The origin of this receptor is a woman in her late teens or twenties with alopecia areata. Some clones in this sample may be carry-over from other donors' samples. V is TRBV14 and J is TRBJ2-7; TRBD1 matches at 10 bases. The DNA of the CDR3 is TGTGCCAGCAGCTCCGTAGGGACAGGGGTCTACGAGCAGTACTTC. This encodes CASSSVGTGVYEQYF.